This passage covers 29 T cell receptor beta chains from one sample sequenced in a study of T cells in localized non-small cell lung cancer. Some clones are missing from TCRdb's copy, which holds only in-frame ones; the method was immunoSEQ multiplex PCR. The sample has about 59,000 clones; approximately 90% are singletons. This specimen was peripheral blood, taken before any cancer treatment. The receptors were sampled from a man between 40 and 69 years old with stage I squamous cell lung carcinoma.

The V call is TRBV13, the J call TRBJ2-7; D may be TRBD1 (5 bases). This CDR3 is built from 14 residues. Germline CDR1 reads PRHDT; CDR2 reads FYEKMQ (reference sequence). Trimming took off 5 bases at V and 1 base at J, with 12 bases between the two ends. The CDR3 DNA reads as TGTGCCAGCAGCCTACGACAGTCTTCCTACGAGCAGTACTTC. Its translation: CASSLRQSSYEQYF.

The V and J genes are TRBV28 and TRBJ2-1; D is unclear. CDR3 length: 14 residues. Looked up from germline, CDR1 is MDHEN and CDR2 is SYDVKM. Trimming left V 7 bases short and J 0 bases short, with 10 bases between. The CDR3, as DNA: TGTGCCAGCATTTCGTGGCCCTCCTACAATGAGCAGTTCTTC. It translates to CASISWPSYNEQFF.

This rearrangement joins TRBV7-2 to TRBJ1-5; perhaps TRBD1 as D (5 bases). Germline-derived CDR1 and CDR2 are SGHTA and FQGNSA. The CDR3 sequence is 13 residues long. V shed 6 bases and J shed 7 bases, with 13 bases lying between them. CDR3 sequence (DNA): TGTGCCAGCAGATCCGCGGGGGACCAGCCCCAGCATTTT. Translation gives CASRSAGDQPQHF.

This CDR3 reads CASSQFRDNTEAFF. CDR3 DNA: TGTGCCAGTAGTCAATTCCGGGACAACACTGAAGCTTTCTTT. The chain employs TRBV19 and TRBJ1-1, with TRBD1 as a possible D gene (5 bases). Deletions cut 5 bases from V and 2 bases from J, with 12 bases between. Germline loops: CDR1 LNHDA, CDR2 SQIVND (reference sequence). This CDR3 is built from 14 residues.

This chain uses TRBV9 with TRBJ1-5; D is unclear. Germline CDR1 and CDR2: SGDLS and YYNGEE. V was trimmed by 0 bases and J by 3 bases, leaving 10 bases between them. There are 15 residues in the CDR3. CDR3 in amino acids: CASSVDSYPNQPQHF. DNA of the CDR3: TGTGCCAGCAGCGTAGACTCGTATCCCAATCAGCCCCAGCATTTT. Based on the CDR3 plus reference TRBV9 and TRBJ1-5, the full variable domain is DSGVTQTPKHLITATGQRVTLRCSPRSGDLSVYWYQQSLDQGLQFLIQYYNGEERAKGNILERFSAQQFPDLHSELNLSSLELGDSALYFCASSVDSYPNQPQHFGDGTRLSIL.

This chain joins TRBV29-1 and TRBJ2-5; D possibly corresponds to TRBD2 (5 bases). With 5 bases removed from V and 5 bases from J, the gap between germline ends came to 15 bases. This CDR3 has 13 residues. Germline loops: CDR1 SQVTM, CDR2 ANQGSEA. CDR3 region: CSVLLLTGETQYF. The DNA for the CDR3 is TGCAGCGTTTTGCTCCTTACGGGGGAGACCCAGTACTTC.

The V gene is TRBV28, the J gene TRBJ1-5; TRBD1 matches at 7 bases. The V segment lost 5 bases and the J segment 6 bases; nucleotides outside the gene matches: 13. This CDR3 comprises 16 residues. Per the germline V gene, CDR1 is MDHEN and CDR2 is SYDVKM. The CDR3 region has the DNA TGTGCCAGCAGTCAGGCTCCCGACAGGGTACGTCAGCCCCAGCATTTT. As protein: CASSQAPDRVRQPQHF.

Remarks on this clone: An end of the junction differs from the germline gene, which may be a read error. The chain links TRBV7-7 to TRBJ2-5; 13 nucleotides match TRBD2. The CDR3 has 16 amino acids. From germline, CDR1 is SSHAT and CDR2 FNYEAQ (reference sequence). The CDR3: CASSGGTSGDQETQYF. In nucleotides, the CDR3 is TGTGCTAGCAGCGGGGGGACTAGCGGGGACCAAGAGACCCAGTACTTC.

V and J are TRBV18 and TRBJ2-1; 11 nucleotides match TRBD1. The CDR3 runs 15 residues. Germline CDR1 KGHSH, CDR2 LQKENI. V lost 3 bases and J lost 7; bases outside the gene matches: 5. The CDR3 protein is CASSPLGTGGNEQFF. CDR3 in DNA: TGTGCCAGCTCACCTCTGGGGACAGGGGGGAATGAGCAGTTCTTC.

Only a few counts were recorded for this clone. The chain recombines TRBV6-5 with TRBJ1-5, with TRBD1 identical over 8 bases. V trimming: 5 bases; J trimming: 7 bases; junction bases outside the gene matches: 7. CDR3 length: 14 amino acids. CDR1 is MNHEY and CDR2 is SVGAGI in the germline V gene. The CDR3, as DNA: TGTGCCAGCAGTCAGACAGGGGAAGGGCAGCCCCAGCATTTT. This codes for CASSQTGEGQPQHF.

The chain is built from TRBV15 and TRBJ1-6; no clear D. Trimming removed 0 bases at V and 7 bases at J, with 10 bases between. Germline V gene data show CDR1 as LNHNV and CDR2 as YYDKDF (reference sequence). The CDR3 totals 15 residues. The CDR3 spells CATSRDPGRNSPLHF. The CDR3 nucleotides read TGTGCCACCAGCAGAGATCCGGGTAGGAATTCACCCCTCCACTTT.

This clone was counted a single time. This sequence joins TRBV30 and TRBJ2-7; 7 nucleotides align to TRBD2. CDR1 GTSNPN and CDR2 SVGIG come from the germline V gene (reference sequence). Trimming removed 3 bases from V and 1 base from J; junction bases left unmatched: 3. The CDR3 covers 13 residues. The CDR3 coding sequence is TGTGCCTGGAGCTGGGGGGGATCCTACGAGCAGTACTTC. Protein: CAWSWGGSYEQYF.

The rearrangement links TRBV4-3 to TRBJ1-6, with 7 bases that match TRBD1. The V gene end was trimmed by 4 bases and the J gene end by 7 bases; junction bases not matched to a gene: 4. In germline, CDR1 is LGHNA, CDR2 YSLEER. CDR3 length: 14 residues. The CDR3 bases are TGCGCCAGCAGCCGGGGACAGCAGAATTCACCCCTCCACTTT. Its translation is CASSRGQQNSPLHF.

CDR3 amino acids: CASSLGQGAGAKNIQYF. The CDR3 region has the DNA TGTGCCAGCAGCTTAGGGCAGGGGGCGGGAGCCAAAAACATTCAGTACTTC. J is TRBJ2-4 and V is TRBV7-9, with TRBD1 matching 8 bases. The CDR3 is made up of 17 amino acids. Germline CDR1 reads SEHNR; CDR2 reads FQNEAQ (reference sequence). The V gene end was trimmed by 1 base and the J gene end by 0 bases; junction bases not matched to a gene: 5.

V usage is TRBV7-2 and J usage is TRBJ2-2; D gene uncertain. CDR3 length equals 15 residues. Trimming pared 3 bases from V and 2 bases from J, leaving 10 bases between. Germline loops: CDR1 SGHTA, CDR2 FQGNSA. CDR3: CASSFGRRNTGELFF. CDR3 in DNA: TGTGCCAGCAGCTTCGGCAGGCGTAACACCGGGGAGCTGTTTTTT.

V gene TRBV7-2 combines with J gene TRBJ2-1; maybe TRBD1 (7 bases). This CDR3 has 14 residues. CDR1 and CDR2 (germline): SGHTA, FQGNSA. V gave up 7 bases and J gave up 5 bases, with 15 bases separating them. The CDR3, as DNA: TGTGCCAGCAACGTCCGGGGGACAGACAATGAGCAGTTCTTC. Protein: CASNVRGTDNEQFF.

The chain uses TRBV7-2 and TRBJ2-1; TRBD2 aligns across 7 bases. The CDR3 loop spans 16 amino acids. V lost 0 bases to trimming and J lost 6 bases; unmatched junction nucleotides: 8. The germline gives CDR1 SGHTA, CDR2 FQGNSA. CDR3 DNA: TGTGCCAGCAGCTTAGCTCTAGCGGATACCGCCAATGAGCAGTTCTTC. This sequence encodes CASSLALADTANEQFF.

The CDR3 sequence is CASSLWDRAPYEQYF. The DNA for the CDR3 is TGTGCCAGCAGTTTATGGGACAGGGCCCCCTACGAGCAGTACTTC. V gene TRBV27 combines with J gene TRBJ2-7, with 9 positions matching TRBD1. In germline, CDR1 is MNHEY, CDR2 SMNVEV (reference sequence). The CDR3 is 15 residues long. J gave up 2 bases and V 1 base, and 3 bases lay outside the gene matches.

The V and J genes are TRBV4-1 and TRBJ1-2, with D hard to call. The CDR3 contains 16 residues. Germline CDR1 reads MGHRA; CDR2 reads YSYEKL. V was clipped by 0 bases and J by 5 bases, with 16 bases between them. Here the CDR3 DNA reads TGCGCCAGCAGCCAAGATGCAGCGGCGATAATATATGGCTACACCTTC. Its translation is CASSQDAAAIIYGYTF.

This clone was seen only a few times. The J gene is TRBJ2-1, the V gene TRBV28, with TRBD2 matching over 11 bases. The V segment lost 3 bases and the J segment 2 bases; nucleotides outside the gene matches: 18. CDR1 and CDR2 (germline): MDHEN, SYDVKM. This CDR3 is 21 amino acids long. In DNA, the CDR3 is TGTGCCAGCAGTTTCCGACAGGGACTAGCGGCTCCCTCAAGGACCTACAATGAGCAGTTCTTC. It is translated as CASSFRQGLAAPSRTYNEQFF.

The gene calls are TRBV28 and TRBJ1-1; 7 bases match TRBD1. Germline-derived CDR1 and CDR2 are MDHEN and SYDVKM. Losses at the gene ends were 7 bases for V and 2 bases for J; bases not matched to a gene: 7. The CDR3 runs to 14 residues. CDR3 nucleotides: TGTGCCAGCATTCTCACAGGGGCAAACACTGAAGCTTTCTTT. Its protein product is CASILTGANTEAFF.

The chain employs TRBV7-9 and TRBJ2-5; unclear D gene. The CDR3 sequence is 12 residues long. Germline-derived CDR1 and CDR2 are SEHNR and FQNEAQ (reference sequence). CDR3 residues: CSTGRDQETQYF. CDR3 bases: TGTTCTACCGGAAGGGATCAAGAGACCCAGTACTTC.

The gene calls are TRBV29-1 and TRBJ2-3; TRBD2 aligns across 8 bases. J was trimmed by 0 bases and V by 7 bases; bases with no gene match: 15. The CDR3 has 17 residues. Germline lookup yields CDR1 SQVTM and CDR2 ANQGSEA. The CDR3 loop is CSGNSGSSRPSTDTQYF. The CDR3 DNA sequence: TGCAGCGGTAACAGCGGGAGTAGCAGACCTAGCACAGATACGCAGTATTTT.

This clone was seen only once. The V and J genes are TRBV27 and TRBJ2-2; 8 nucleotides line up with TRBD2. Germline V gene lookup returns CDR1 MNHEY and CDR2 SMNVEV (reference sequence). Trimming took 6 bases from V and 7 from J; bases not matched to a gene: 10. This CDR3 region has 15 residues. The CDR3 nucleotides are TGTGCCAGCAGACGGACTAGGCGGGAGGTCGGGGAGCTGTTTTTT. It is translated as CASRRTRREVGELFF.

The V call is TRBV5-5, the J call TRBJ2-5, with D possibly TRBD2 on 5 matching bases. Germline values: CDR1 SGHKS, CDR2 YYEKEE (reference sequence). This CDR3 has 18 residues. V lost 1 base and J lost 5, with 24 bases in between. This chain's CDR3 is CASSLQVGWTARGETQYF. CDR3 nucleotide sequence: TGTGCCAGCAGCTTGCAGGTTGGGTGGACCGCCAGAGGGGAGACCCAGTACTTC.

The rearrangement joins TRBV9 to TRBJ2-7; possibly TRBD2 for D (6 bases). Germline assignment: CDR1 SGDLS and CDR2 YYNGEE. The CDR3 extends over 16 amino acids. V was clipped by 4 bases and J by 0 bases, with 17 bases between them. The CDR3 loop reads CASSLLAAPNSYEQYF. CDR3 DNA sequence: TGTGCCAGCAGCCTTTTAGCGGCCCCCAACTCCTACGAGCAGTACTTC. Full variable domain (rest looked up from reference TRBV9 and TRBJ2-7): DSGVTQTPKHLITATGQRVTLRCSPRSGDLSVYWYQQSLDQGLQFLIQYYNGEERAKGNILERFSAQQFPDLHSELNLSSLELGDSALYFCASSLLAAPNSYEQYFGPGTRLTVT.

CDR3 DNA sequence: TGTGCCTGGAGGGGCGGGACAGGGGGAGGCTACACCTTC. It yields the protein CAWRGGTGGGYTF. The chain has TRBV30 and TRBJ1-2, with TRBD1 matching 11 bases. Trimming removed 3 bases from V and 8 bases from J; junction bases left unmatched: 5. This CDR3 has 13 amino acids. The germline gives CDR1 GTSNPN, CDR2 SVGIG (reference sequence).

The chain joins TRBV7-9 to TRBJ2-5, with 8 bases identical to TRBD1. The length of the CDR3 is 15 residues. Per germline, CDR1 SEHNR and CDR2 FQNEAQ (reference sequence). V lost 1 base to trimming and J lost 1 base; unmatched junction nucleotides: 2. The CDR3 sequence: CASSLGTGSQETQYF. The CDR3 DNA is TGTGCCAGCAGCTTAGGGACAGGGAGCCAAGAGACCCAGTACTTC.

The DNA of the CDR3 is TGTGCCAGCAGCTTGGTGGGAGGTGCTGAGACCCAGTACTTC. It codes for CASSLVGGAETQYF. This rearrangement joins TRBV5-4 to TRBJ2-5; possibly TRBD2 for D (6 bases). Germline-derived CDR1 and CDR2 are SGHNT and YYREEE (reference sequence). The V and J ends lost 0 bases and 5 bases respectively, with 11 bases between them. The CDR3 contains 14 residues. Full variable domain (remainder filled in from reference TRBV5-4 and TRBJ2-5): ETGVTQSPTHLIKTRGQQVTLRCSSQSGHNTVSWYQQALGQGPQFIFQYYREEENGRGNFPPRFSGLQFPNYSSELNVNALELDDSALYLCASSLVGGAETQYFGPGTRLLVL.